Presented here are 28 T cell receptor beta chains from one specimen sequenced in a study of blood T cell repertoires in COVID-19. Clones were read by immunoSEQ multiplex PCR, and TCRdb kept only the in-frame ones, dropping some. The data contain about 140,000 clones, roughly 80% of them singletons. Sequencing input: peripheral blood. These receptor sequences come from a woman aged 45-65 years with active or convalescent COVID-19.

The sample holds a few counts of this clone. The rearrangement joins TRBV20-1 to TRBJ2-3, with a possible D match to TRBD1 (5 bases). Germline assignment: CDR1 DFQATT and CDR2 SNEGSKA (reference sequence). V gave up 3 bases and J gave up 2 bases, with 18 bases separating them. The CDR3 consists of 16 residues. CDR3 sequence: CSASGSGRSHTDTQYF. Written as DNA, the CDR3 is TGCAGTGCTAGTGGCTCAGGGCGGAGCCACACAGATACGCAGTATTTT.

The rearrangement uses TRBV4-2 and TRBJ2-5, with 9 positions matching TRBD2. Per the germline V gene, CDR1 is LGHNA and CDR2 is YNFKEQ. This CDR3 has 17 amino acids. V lost 0 bases, J lost 5 bases, and 10 bases stayed unmatched. The DNA of the CDR3 is TGTGCCAGCAGCCAAGATCGGGCTAGCGGGAACCTGGAGACCCAGTACTTC. Translating gives CASSQDRASGNLETQYF.

This clone showed up just once. This chain joins TRBV3-1 (or the pseudogene TRBV3-2) and TRBJ1-2; 10 bases line up with TRBD1. V was pared by 4 bases and J by 8 bases, with 7 bases of the junction left unmatched. Germline V gene data show CDR1 as LGHDT and CDR2 as YNNKEL (reference sequence). The CDR3 length is 14 residues. The CDR3 loop reads CASSPRDRGGGYTF. The CDR3 DNA is TGTGCCAGCAGCCCCCGGGACAGGGGTGGCGGCTACACCTTC.

The chain employs TRBV9 and TRBJ2-2; 12 bases fit TRBD2. CDR1 and CDR2 (germline): SGDLS, YYNGEE. This CDR3 region has 16 residues. After removal of 2 bases from V and 4 bases from J, the junction contained 3 bases not matched to a gene. The CDR3 loop is CASSVLAGGRTGELFF. DNA for the CDR3: TGTGCCAGCAGCGTTCTAGCGGGGGGGCGCACCGGGGAGCTGTTTTTT. Looking up the rest from reference TRBV9 and TRBJ2-2 gives the full variable domain: DSGVTQTPKHLITATGQRVTLRCSPRSGDLSVYWYQQSLDQGLQFLIQYYNGEERAKGNILERFSAQQFPDLHSELNLSSLELGDSALYFCASSVLAGGRTGELFFGEGSRLTVL.

This clone occurred once. The chain has TRBV10-3 and TRBJ1-1; tentative D call: TRBD1 (5 bases). The CDR3 runs 13 residues. V was shortened by 0 bases and J by 5 bases, with 7 bases between the two germline ends. The germline CDR1 and CDR2 sequences are ENHRY and SYGVKD. Here the CDR3 reads CAISESTATEAFF. CDR3 in DNA: TGTGCCATCAGTGAGTCGACAGCTACTGAAGCTTTCTTT.

This clone has at least ten counts. The chain employs TRBV3-1 (or the pseudogene TRBV3-2) and TRBJ2-7; possible D gene TRBD1, 5 bases. Germline assignment: CDR1 LGHDT and CDR2 YNNKEL (reference sequence). V was clipped by 0 bases and J by 7 bases, with 13 bases between them. The length of the CDR3 is 14 residues. The CDR3 nucleotides are TGTGCCAGCAGCCAAGATTGGCCAGGGCGTGAGCAGTACTTC. It codes for CASSQDWPGREQYF.

The chain carries TRBV2 and TRBJ2-3, with TRBD2 matching over 9 bases. The CDR3 loop spans 15 amino acids. Trimming removed 1 base from V and 7 bases from J; junction bases left unmatched: 6. The germline gives CDR1 SNHLY, CDR2 FYNNEI. CDR3 DNA: TGTGCCAGCAGTGAAGTGCGGGGGGGCAGGAATACGCAGTATTTT. Translation: CASSEVRGGRNTQYF.

The chain is built from TRBV5-5 and TRBJ2-7; 7 nucleotides line up with TRBD2. Germline CDR1 reads SGHKS; CDR2 reads YYEKEE (reference sequence). The CDR3 length is 15 residues. The trim removed 1 base at V and 3 bases at J, leaving 7 bases unmatched. CDR3 DNA: TGTGCCAGCAGCTTGCAGCTAGCGGAGAACTACGAGCAGTACTTC. Its translation is CASSLQLAENYEQYF.

The J gene is TRBJ1-1, the V gene TRBV6-5, with D uncertain. The CDR3 sequence is 13 residues long. V was clipped by 7 bases and J by 7 bases, with 16 bases between them. CDR1 is MNHEY, CDR2 SVGAGI, per germline. Written as DNA, the CDR3 is TGTGCCAGCACCCCCAGAGGGTCTCGTGAAGCTTTCTTT. Its translation is CASTPRGSREAFF.

This clone was recorded a few times. J is TRBJ1-1 and V is TRBV11-2; TRBD1 matches at 8 bases. The CDR3 covers 15 residues. V lost 6 bases, J lost 6 bases, and 12 bases stayed unmatched. Germline CDR1 and CDR2: SGHAT and FQNNGV. CDR3: CASSHRTGRVSEAFF. DNA for the CDR3: TGTGCCAGCAGTCATCGGACAGGGCGAGTATCTGAAGCTTTCTTT.

CDR3 in amino acids: CASSYGPGGYTF. The CDR3 bases are TGTGCCAGCAGTTACGGTCCGGGGGGCTACACCTTC. V usage is TRBV28 and J usage is TRBJ1-2; no firm D call. The CDR3 length is 12 residues. Per germline, CDR1 MDHEN and CDR2 SYDVKM. The V end lost 4 bases, the J end lost 8 bases, and 11 bases lay between the germline ends.

This clone was detected once. CDR3 bases: TGTGCCAGTAGTAGACTAGCGGGGGCCTACAATGAGCAGTTCTTC. Amino acids: CASSRLAGAYNEQFF. The chain has TRBV19 and TRBJ2-1; 12 bases line up with TRBD2. Germline CDR1 reads LNHDA; CDR2 reads SQIVND (reference sequence). V shed 4 bases, J shed 2 bases, and the junction held 0 bases outside the gene matches. The CDR3 extends over 15 amino acids. The full variable domain, completed using reference TRBV19 and TRBJ2-1, is DGGITQSPKYLFRKEGQNVTLSCEQNLNHDAMYWYRQDPGQGLRLIYYSQIVNDFQKGDIAEGYSVSREKKESFPLTVTSAQKNPTAFYLCASSRLAGAYNEQFFGPGTRLTVL.

J is TRBJ2-5 and V is TRBV7-8; D possibly corresponds to TRBD1 (6 bases). CDR3 length equals 13 residues. Per the germline V gene, CDR1 is SGHVS and CDR2 is FQNEAQ. V shed 5 bases and J shed 5 bases, with 12 bases lying between them. The CDR3 region has the DNA TGTGCCAGCAGCCCCCTCCAGGGGGAGACCCAGTACTTC. Translating it yields CASSPLQGETQYF.

V gene TRBV4-2 combines with J gene TRBJ1-3; D is unresolved. The ends were cut back, 0 bases at V and 2 bases at J, with 2 bases in the middle. The germline V gene encodes CDR1 LGHNA and CDR2 YNFKEQ. The CDR3 totals 13 residues. In DNA form, the CDR3 reads TGTGCCAGCAGCCAAGACACTGGAAACACCATATATTTT. Translation: CASSQDTGNTIYF.

This clone has only one observation. The V and J genes are TRBV4-2 and TRBJ2-2; a possible D gene is TRBD1 (6 bases). The V and J ends lost 1 base and 3 bases respectively, with 9 bases between them. From germline, CDR1 is LGHNA and CDR2 YNFKEQ. The CDR3 is 15 amino acids. CDR3 bases: TGTGCCAGCAGCCAAGGGGACACCCACACCGGGGAGCTGTTTTTT. Protein product: CASSQGDTHTGELFF.

V is TRBV29-1 and J is TRBJ1-1; unclear D gene. Per the germline V gene, CDR1 is SQVTM and CDR2 is ANQGSEA. This CDR3 has 13 residues. Trimming took 4 bases from V and 10 from J, leaving 19 bases between them. The CDR3 region is CSVGGSSFRGAFF. CDR3 nucleotides: TGCAGCGTTGGAGGTTCATCCTTTCGGGGAGCTTTCTTT.

The DNA for the CDR3 is TGTGCCAGCAGCGCGGGTGGACTGAGCACTGAAGCTTTCTTT. Amino acid sequence: CASSAGGLSTEAFF. J is TRBJ1-1 and V is TRBV5-4; D uncertain. CDR1 and CDR2 from the germline V gene are SGHNT and YYREEE (reference sequence). The V end was cut by 4 bases, the J end by 4 bases, with 14 bases between. The CDR3 totals 14 residues.

The J gene is TRBJ1-1, the V gene TRBV10-3; D is uncertain. Per the germline V gene, CDR1 is ENHRY and CDR2 is SYGVKD. The CDR3 consists of 13 residues. Trimming stripped 3 bases from V and 1 base from J, with 6 bases between. The CDR3 loop reads CAISDQENTEAFF. The CDR3 bases are TGTGCCATCAGTGATCAGGAGAACACTGAAGCTTTCTTT.

The chain couples TRBV5-5 to TRBJ2-3; D possibly corresponds to TRBD2 (6 bases). CDR3 size: 17 residues. Trimming shortened V by 0 bases and J by 1 base, and 15 bases separated the two germline ends. Germline values: CDR1 SGHKS, CDR2 YYEKEE (reference sequence). CDR3 sequence reads: CASSLGVLGRGTDTQYF. DNA for the CDR3: TGTGCCAGCAGCTTGGGGGTACTCGGGAGAGGCACAGATACGCAGTATTTT.

This chain uses TRBV7-9 with TRBJ2-3, with a weak D call TRBD2 (6 bases). The CDR3 contains 15 residues. V shed 5 bases and J shed 4 bases, with 16 bases lying between them. Germline CDR1 and CDR2: SEHNR and FQNEAQ (reference sequence). CDR3 residues: CASSMGRDFADTQYF. DNA of the CDR3: TGTGCCAGCAGCATGGGGCGGGACTTTGCAGATACGCAGTATTTT.

This chain connects TRBV10-3 to TRBJ2-7; D might be TRBD2 (5 bases). In germline, CDR1 is ENHRY, CDR2 SYGVKD. The CDR3 is 14 residues long. Trimming removed 7 bases at V and 7 bases at J, with 20 bases between. The CDR3 DNA sequence: TGTGCCATCATCCCAGGACTCCCAATAAGGGAGCAGTACTTC. Translated: CAIIPGLPIREQYF.

The table lists this clone with a count of one. The V and J genes are TRBV27 and TRBJ1-2, with 7 bases aligning to TRBD1. J was trimmed by 8 bases and V by 5 bases; bases with no gene match: 11. CDR1 MNHEY and CDR2 SMNVEV come from the germline V gene (reference sequence). The CDR3 runs to 14 residues. The CDR3 loop reads CASSETGAPFGYTF. Written as DNA, the CDR3 is TGTGCCAGCAGTGAAACAGGGGCTCCATTCGGCTACACCTTC.

The chain has TRBV21-1 and TRBJ1-4; no DNA check was done on the table's D call, TRBD1. TRBV21-1 is classified as a pseudogene. The CDR3 has 16 residues. The CDR3 here is CASSSQGATTNEKLFF. The CDR3 DNA sequence: TGTGCCAGCAGCTCCCAGGGGGCGACAACTAATGAAAAACTGTTTTTT.

The rearrangement joins TRBV5-4 to TRBJ1-2, with D tentatively TRBD1 (5 bases). This CDR3 has 16 amino acids. Germline loops: CDR1 SGHNT, CDR2 YYREEE (reference sequence). Deletions cut 3 bases from V and 0 bases from J, with 15 bases between. CDR3 bases: TGTGCCAGCAGCTCGGACCCAGGGTTGGCTAACTATGGCTACACCTTC. This gives the protein CASSSDPGLANYGYTF. Full variable domain (rest looked up from reference TRBV5-4 and TRBJ1-2): ETGVTQSPTHLIKTRGQQVTLRCSSQSGHNTVSWYQQALGQGPQFIFQYYREEENGRGNFPPRFSGLQFPNYSSELNVNALELDDSALYLCASSSDPGLANYGYTFGSGTRLTVV.

The genes are TRBV6-2 or TRBV6-3 and TRBJ2-3, with 7 bases identical to TRBD2. There are 14 residues in the CDR3. CDR1 and CDR2 from the germline V gene are MNHEY and SVGEGT. The ends lost 0 bases at V and 3 bases at J; junction bases unmatched: 0. The CDR3 loop is CASSYSGGTDTQYF. The CDR3 DNA is TGTGCCAGCAGTTACTCGGGAGGGACAGATACGCAGTATTTT.

The chain uses TRBV10-3 and TRBJ2-5; a weak D match, TRBD2 (6 bases). Trimming removed 3 bases from V and 7 bases from J, with 12 bases in between. The CDR3 totals 13 residues. CDR1 is ENHRY and CDR2 is SYGVKD in the germline V gene. CDR3 amino acids: CAISEAEGGTQYF. The CDR3 DNA is TGTGCCATCAGTGAAGCGGAGGGAGGGACCCAGTACTTC.

The chain combines TRBV7-2 with TRBJ2-5; 9 bases align to TRBD1. The ends lost 1 base at V and 2 bases at J; junction bases unmatched: 11. The CDR3 has 18 amino acids. Germline V gene lookup returns CDR1 SGHTA and CDR2 FQGNSA. In nucleotides, the CDR3 is TGTGCCAGCAGCTTAGGGGTCACCTCAGACAGGGGGCAAGAGACCCAGTACTTC. This sequence encodes CASSLGVTSDRGQETQYF.

This clone was detected only a few times. J is TRBJ2-6 and V is TRBV7-8; no reliable D call. V lost 2 bases and J lost 3, with 11 bases in between. This CDR3 comprises 16 residues. The germline CDR1 and CDR2 sequences are SGHVS and FQNEAQ. CDR3 residues: CASSLMQAYGANVLTF. DNA of the CDR3: TGTGCCAGCAGCTTAATGCAGGCTTATGGGGCCAACGTCCTGACTTTC.